These T cell receptor beta chains were read from a single sample in a study of PD-L1 blockade in urothelial cancer. Assay: immunoSEQ multiplex PCR; the TCRdb copy retains only in-frame clones and omits some. There are 35,000 to 45,000 clones in the sample; about 88% occur only once, and about 25% lies in the top ten. The sequencing here drew on PBMCs, taken around atezolizumab (anti-PD-L1) treatment. The receptors were sampled from a donor at least 40 years old with urothelial cancer. Both conserved end residues are part of each CDR3. The order of the fields is D gene, J gene, V gene, clone size, CDR3 protein, CDR3 DNA. A D gene is named only where the DNA matches it firmly. The size of a clone is reported for some rows only, either as once, few or many, or as a class for expanded clones.

d_call: .
j_call: TRBJ1-1
v_call: TRBV18
clone_size: .
cdr3_aa: CASSPTWLGGNTEAFF
cdr3_nt: TGTGCCAGCTCACCAACTTGGTTGGGGGGAAACACTGAAGCTTTCTTT

d_call: .
j_call: TRBJ1-2
v_call: TRBV7-9
clone_size: .
cdr3_aa: CASSLAGPYGYTF
cdr3_nt: TGTGCCAGCAGCTTGGCTGGGCCCTATGGCTACACCTTC

d_call: .
j_call: TRBJ1-1
v_call: TRBV10-3
clone_size: .
cdr3_aa: CATLGVTEAFF
cdr3_nt: TGTGCCACCCTAGGGGTGACTGAAGCTTTCTTT

d_call: .
j_call: TRBJ2-1
v_call: TRBV12-5
clone_size: .
cdr3_aa: CASGLYLLAERSYNEQFF
cdr3_nt: TGTGCTAGTGGTTTGTATCTCTTAGCGGAACGCTCCTACAATGAGCAGTTCTTC

d_call: TRBD2
j_call: TRBJ2-7
v_call: TRBV28
clone_size: .
cdr3_aa: CASSQTRSGAEQYF
cdr3_nt: TGTGCCAGCAGCCAGACTAGGAGCGGGGCCGAGCAGTACTTC

d_call: .
j_call: TRBJ2-7
v_call: TRBV27
clone_size: once
cdr3_aa: CASSSQGRITYEQYF
cdr3_nt: TGTGCCAGCAGCTCTCAGGGGCGAATCACCTACGAGCAGTACTTC

d_call: TRBD2
j_call: TRBJ2-1
v_call: TRBV9
clone_size: .
cdr3_aa: CASSTEGLAGEQFF
cdr3_nt: TGTGCCAGCAGCACAGAGGGACTAGCGGGAGAGCAGTTCTTC

d_call: TRBD2
j_call: TRBJ2-1
v_call: TRBV18
clone_size: .
cdr3_aa: CASSPRSGSSYNEQFF
cdr3_nt: TGTGCCAGCTCACCACGGAGCGGGAGCTCCTACAATGAGCAGTTCTTC

d_call: .
j_call: TRBJ2-1
v_call: TRBV29-1
clone_size: .
cdr3_aa: CSVAGQPYKPGDEQFF
cdr3_nt: TGCAGCGTGGCGGGCCAACCGTACAAACCTGGCGATGAGCAGTTCTTC

d_call: TRBD2
j_call: TRBJ2-1
v_call: TRBV9
clone_size: .
cdr3_aa: CASSVGGSTYNEQFF
cdr3_nt: TGTGCCAGCAGCGTAGGCGGGAGTACCTACAATGAGCAGTTCTTC

d_call: TRBD1
j_call: TRBJ2-3
v_call: TRBV7-2
clone_size: .
cdr3_aa: CASSLDRGTDTQYF
cdr3_nt: TGTGCCAGCAGCCTGGACAGGGGGACAGATACGCAGTATTTT

d_call: .
j_call: TRBJ1-1
v_call: TRBV28
clone_size: .
cdr3_aa: CASSFFQGTEAFF
cdr3_nt: TGTGCCAGCAGTTTTTTTCAGGGGACTGAAGCTTTCTTT

d_call: .
j_call: TRBJ1-1
v_call: TRBV7-9
clone_size: .
cdr3_aa: CASSASRGGAEAFF
cdr3_nt: TGTGCCAGCAGCGCTTCGCGGGGGGGGGCTGAAGCTTTCTTT

d_call: TRBD2
j_call: TRBJ2-1
v_call: TRBV27
clone_size: .
cdr3_aa: CASSQGLAESYNEQFF
cdr3_nt: TGTGCCAGCAGCCAGGGACTAGCGGAATCCTACAATGAGCAGTTCTTC

d_call: TRBD1
j_call: TRBJ1-4
v_call: TRBV7-2
clone_size: .
cdr3_aa: CASSLDRGSEKLFF
cdr3_nt: TGTGCCAGCAGCTTAGACAGGGGGAGCGAAAAACTGTTTTTT

d_call: TRBD2
j_call: TRBJ2-7
v_call: TRBV5-1
clone_size: .
cdr3_aa: CASSLEASGIDEQYF
cdr3_nt: TGCGCCAGCAGCTTGGAGGCTAGCGGGATCGACGAGCAGTACTTC

d_call: .
j_call: TRBJ2-5
v_call: TRBV19
clone_size: .
cdr3_aa: CASSPRLAGKETQYF
cdr3_nt: TGTGCCAGTAGTCCCCGCCTTGCGGGAAAAGAGACCCAGTACTTC

d_call: TRBD1
j_call: TRBJ2-1
v_call: TRBV7-3
clone_size: .
cdr3_aa: CASSPPDREANEQFF
cdr3_nt: TGTGCCAGCAGCCCTCCGGACAGGGAGGCCAATGAGCAGTTCTTC

d_call: TRBD2
j_call: TRBJ2-7
v_call: TRBV30
clone_size: once
cdr3_aa: CAWSPGASGTRQYF
cdr3_nt: TGTGCCTGGAGCCCCGGGGCTAGCGGGACGCGGCAGTACTTC

d_call: TRBD2
j_call: TRBJ2-1
v_call: TRBV5-6
clone_size: .
cdr3_aa: CASSSVAGTYNEQFF
cdr3_nt: TGTGCCAGCAGCTCTGTAGCGGGGACCTACAATGAGCAGTTCTTC

d_call: .
j_call: TRBJ2-5
v_call: TRBV11-2
clone_size: once
cdr3_aa: CASSLAVQETQYF
cdr3_nt: TGTGCCAGCAGCTTGGCAGTACAAGAGACCCAGTACTTC

d_call: TRBD1
j_call: TRBJ2-1
v_call: TRBV29-1
clone_size: .
cdr3_aa: CSVGQGRSYNEQFF
cdr3_nt: TGCAGCGTCGGACAGGGTCGCTCCTACAATGAGCAGTTCTTC

d_call: .
j_call: TRBJ1-4
v_call: TRBV6-1
clone_size: .
cdr3_aa: CASSLQTGTRPKLFF
cdr3_nt: TGTGCCAGCAGCCTCCAAACAGGGACCCGCCCAAAACTGTTTTTT

d_call: .
j_call: TRBJ2-1
v_call: TRBV4-1
clone_size: .
cdr3_aa: CASSPWRGGPPAYNEQFF
cdr3_nt: TGCGCCAGCAGCCCCTGGCGGGGAGGCCCCCCGGCCTACAATGAGCAGTTCTTC

d_call: TRBD2
j_call: TRBJ2-1
v_call: TRBV7-9
clone_size: few
cdr3_aa: CASSSGLAGARNEQFF
cdr3_nt: TGTGCCAGCAGCTCCGGACTAGCGGGAGCTCGGAATGAGCAGTTCTTC

d_call: TRBD1
j_call: TRBJ1-2
v_call: TRBV2
clone_size: once
cdr3_aa: CASRHLKTGEGGYTF
cdr3_nt: TGTGCCAGCAGGCACCTTAAGACAGGGGAGGGCGGCTACACCTTC

d_call: TRBD2
j_call: TRBJ2-1
v_call: TRBV15
clone_size: .
cdr3_aa: CATSPTRPPLAGVGNEQFF
cdr3_nt: TGTGCCACCAGCCCCACAAGACCCCCACTAGCGGGAGTTGGGAATGAGCAGTTCTTC

d_call: TRBD1
j_call: TRBJ2-1
v_call: TRBV7-9
clone_size: .
cdr3_aa: CASSPPQGVYEQFF
cdr3_nt: TGTGCCAGCAGCCCGCCACAGGGGGTCTATGAGCAGTTCTTC

d_call: .
j_call: TRBJ2-2
v_call: TRBV13
clone_size: .
cdr3_aa: CASSFPTQSNTGELFF
cdr3_nt: TGTGCCAGCAGCTTCCCCACACAATCGAACACCGGGGAGCTGTTTTTT

d_call: TRBD2
j_call: TRBJ2-7
v_call: TRBV7-2
clone_size: .
cdr3_aa: CASSRRGLAYEQYF
cdr3_nt: TGTGCCAGCAGCAGACGGGGACTAGCCTACGAGCAGTACTTC

d_call: TRBD1
j_call: TRBJ1-1
v_call: TRBV6-5
clone_size: .
cdr3_aa: CATLGTGGRRAFF
cdr3_nt: TGTGCCACCTTAGGGACAGGGGGAAGGCGGGCTTTCTTT

d_call: .
j_call: TRBJ1-5
v_call: TRBV7-8
clone_size: .
cdr3_aa: CASSAQVRQPQHF
cdr3_nt: TGTGCCAGCAGCGCCCAGGTTCGACAGCCCCAGCATTTT

d_call: TRBD1
j_call: TRBJ1-5
v_call: TRBV6-1
clone_size: .
cdr3_aa: CASRPGQGTQPQHF
cdr3_nt: TGTGCCAGCAGACCGGGACAGGGAACTCAGCCCCAGCATTTT

d_call: TRBD2
j_call: TRBJ2-3
v_call: TRBV6-6
clone_size: few
cdr3_aa: CASREQAGGTDTQYF
cdr3_nt: TGTGCCAGCCGAGAACAGGCGGGGGGCACAGATACGCAGTATTTT

d_call: TRBD2
j_call: TRBJ2-3
v_call: TRBV9
clone_size: .
cdr3_aa: CASSVPSLAGGLDTQYF
cdr3_nt: TGTGCCAGCAGCGTACCATCATTAGCGGGAGGGTTAGATACGCAGTATTTT

d_call: .
j_call: TRBJ2-1
v_call: TRBV10-3
clone_size: .
cdr3_aa: CAISESIGLRSSYNEQFF
cdr3_nt: TGTGCCATCAGTGAGTCGATAGGCTTGAGGAGCTCCTACAATGAGCAGTTCTTC

d_call: .
j_call: TRBJ1-2
v_call: TRBV2
clone_size: once
cdr3_aa: CASSSQGRDGYTF
cdr3_nt: TGTGCCAGCAGTTCGCAGGGAAGGGATGGCTACACCTTC

d_call: TRBD2
j_call: TRBJ2-1
v_call: TRBV4-2
clone_size: .
cdr3_aa: CASSHPTSGSADEQFF
cdr3_nt: TGTGCCAGCAGCCACCCGACTAGCGGGAGTGCTGATGAGCAGTTCTTC

d_call: TRBD2
j_call: TRBJ2-7
v_call: TRBV7-2
clone_size: .
cdr3_aa: CASSRGGGVSYEQYF
cdr3_nt: TGTGCCAGCAGCCGTGGGGGAGGGGTCTCCTACGAGCAGTACTTC

d_call: .
j_call: TRBJ2-5
v_call: TRBV5-1
clone_size: few
cdr3_aa: CASSLALGAGETQYF
cdr3_nt: TGCGCCAGCAGCTTGGCCCTAGGGGCGGGGGAGACCCAGTACTTC

d_call: .
j_call: TRBJ1-2
v_call: TRBV5-1
clone_size: .
cdr3_aa: CASSPSPRDISGYTF
cdr3_nt: TGCGCCAGCAGCCCATCACCTCGGGATATTTCGGGCTACACCTTC

d_call: .
j_call: TRBJ1-2
v_call: TRBV5-1
clone_size: .
cdr3_aa: CASSSTGWGGYTF
cdr3_nt: TGCGCCAGCAGCTCCACAGGGTGGGGTGGCTACACCTTC

d_call: TRBD2
j_call: TRBJ2-7
v_call: TRBV18
clone_size: .
cdr3_aa: CASSPERGVSYEQYF
cdr3_nt: TGTGCCAGCTCACCCGAACGGGGGGTTTCCTACGAGCAGTACTTC

d_call: TRBD1
j_call: TRBJ1-5
v_call: TRBV7-2
clone_size: .
cdr3_aa: CASSLSPRQGPQHF
cdr3_nt: TGTGCCAGCAGCTTATCCCCAAGACAGGGGCCCCAGCATTTT

d_call: TRBD2
j_call: TRBJ2-3
v_call: TRBV7-2
clone_size: .
cdr3_aa: CASSLGVAGGPEDTQYF
cdr3_nt: TGTGCCAGCAGCTTAGGGGTAGCGGGAGGGCCCGAAGATACGCAGTATTTT

d_call: TRBD2
j_call: TRBJ2-7
v_call: TRBV27
clone_size: .
cdr3_aa: CASTRRGRGTRTTVEQYF
cdr3_nt: TGTGCCAGCACCCGACGCGGGAGGGGGACTAGGACTACGGTCGAGCAGTACTTC

d_call: TRBD1
j_call: TRBJ2-7
v_call: TRBV20-1
clone_size: .
cdr3_aa: CSAPRGYEQYF
cdr3_nt: TGCAGTGCCCCCAGGGGGTACGAGCAGTACTTC

d_call: TRBD2
j_call: TRBJ2-1
v_call: TRBV7-9
clone_size: .
cdr3_aa: CASTSGGRSRNEQFF
cdr3_nt: TGTGCCAGCACGTCGGGGGGACGGAGTAGGAATGAGCAGTTCTTC

d_call: .
j_call: TRBJ1-1
v_call: TRBV7-9
clone_size: .
cdr3_aa: CASSFGGVEVTEAFF
cdr3_nt: TGTGCCAGCAGCTTTGGCGGGGTTGAGGTCACTGAAGCTTTCTTT

d_call: TRBD1
j_call: TRBJ1-4
v_call: TRBV7-2
clone_size: .
cdr3_aa: CASSLVAGGFGNEKLFF
cdr3_nt: TGTGCCAGCAGCTTGGTGGCAGGGGGCTTTGGTAATGAAAAACTGTTTTTT

d_call: TRBD1
j_call: TRBJ2-5
v_call: TRBV18
clone_size: .
cdr3_aa: CASSPLRRQGFRETQYF
cdr3_nt: TGTGCCAGCTCACCACTGCGCCGACAGGGGTTCCGAGAGACCCAGTACTTC

d_call: TRBD2
j_call: TRBJ2-1
v_call: TRBV27
clone_size: .
cdr3_aa: CASRRGGSYNEQFF
cdr3_nt: TGTGCCAGCAGGCGGGGGGGGTCCTACAATGAGCAGTTCTTC

d_call: .
j_call: TRBJ1-4
v_call: TRBV7-9
clone_size: .
cdr3_aa: CASTREGDGKLFF
cdr3_nt: TGTGCCAGCACCCGGGAGGGAGATGGAAAACTGTTTTTT

d_call: .
j_call: TRBJ2-7
v_call: TRBV9
clone_size: .
cdr3_aa: CASSSDRAPYEQYF
cdr3_nt: TGTGCCAGCAGCTCGGACAGAGCCCCTTACGAGCAGTACTTC

d_call: .
j_call: TRBJ2-7
v_call: TRBV5-1
clone_size: few
cdr3_aa: CASSPSGYEQYF
cdr3_nt: TGCGCCAGCAGCCCTAGTGGCTACGAGCAGTACTTC

d_call: .
j_call: TRBJ1-5
v_call: TRBV28
clone_size: many
cdr3_aa: CASSGMRGAQHF
cdr3_nt: TGTGCCAGCAGTGGGATGCGGGGTGCCCAGCATTTT